Following are 30 T cell receptor beta chains from one sample sequenced in a study of blood T cells in healthy people across ages. Sample-barcoded 5' priming and a J-beta primer mix drove a second PCR of roughly 6 to 12 cycles. Each CDR3 protein is one row after TCRdb ran MiXCR on the 5' RACE reads. Of roughly 900,000 distinct CDR3 sequences listed, 25% to 30% are singletons. Sequencing used blood. All receptors derive from a woman older than 75 in good health.

The chain couples TRBV5-4 to TRBJ1-2; D uncertain. The CDR3 contains 14 residues. V was shortened by 3 bases and J by 8 bases, with 17 bases between the two germline ends. Germline lookup yields CDR1 SGHNT and CDR2 YYREEE (reference sequence). The CDR3 loop reads CASSSQAGLSGYTF. The DNA for the CDR3 is TGTGCCAGCAGCTCCCAGGCAGGACTCAGCGGCTACACCTTC.

The J gene is TRBJ2-3, the V gene TRBV27, with 7 bases identical to TRBD1. Per the germline V gene, CDR1 is MNHEY and CDR2 is SMNVEV (reference sequence). The CDR3 loop spans 17 amino acids. V shed 5 bases and J 6 bases; nucleotides not matched to a gene: 17. CDR3 amino acids: CASSPTSWTGSGDTQYF. CDR3 bases: TGTGCCAGCAGTCCCACCTCTTGGACAGGTTCAGGGGATACGCAGTATTTT.

The table lists this clonotype with many counts. The chain recombines TRBV11-3 with TRBJ2-5; 8 bases agree with TRBD2. From germline, CDR1 is SGHNT and CDR2 YENEEA. The CDR3 contains 13 residues. V trimming: 7 bases; J trimming: 5 bases; junction bases outside the gene matches: 6. The CDR3 here is CASTSREGETQYF. The CDR3 nucleotides read TGTGCCAGCACCTCCCGGGAGGGGGAGACCCAGTACTTC.

This clonotype has only a few counts. This chain uses TRBV28 with TRBJ1-5; D is unclear. Germline V gives CDR1 MDHEN, CDR2 SYDVKM. The V gene lost 3 bases and the J gene lost 6 bases, with 6 bases spanning the gap. The CDR3 is 12 residues long. The CDR3: CASSFSVQPQHF. The CDR3 DNA reads TGTGCCAGCAGTTTTTCAGTTCAGCCCCAGCATTTT.

The chain has TRBV7-2 and TRBJ1-4; no firm D call. CDR1 and CDR2 from the germline V gene are SGHTA and FQGNSA. V was clipped by 2 bases and J by 3 bases, with 7 bases between them. CDR3 size: 14 residues. This chain's CDR3 is CASSLSQANEKLFF. The CDR3 nucleotides are TGTGCCAGCAGCTTAAGTCAGGCTAATGAAAAACTGTTTTTT.

This clonotype appeared many times. V gene TRBV5-5 combines with J gene TRBJ2-1; 11 positions agree with TRBD2. This CDR3 is 16 amino acids long. V lost 3 bases and J lost 8; bases outside the gene matches: 10. The germline gives CDR1 SGHKS, CDR2 YYEKEE (reference sequence). The CDR3 DNA is TGTGCCAGCAGCTCGTTAGCGGGGGGGCCTGGGTATGAGCAGTTCTTC. Its translation is CASSSLAGGPGYEQFF.

Comments on this clonotype: It may be a read error: a sequence one base away is much more abundant. CDR3 amino acids: CASSQEWDRGNRPQHF. The CDR3 DNA sequence: TGCGCCAGCAGCCAAGAATGGGACAGGGGCAATCGGCCCCAGCATTTT. The gene calls are TRBV4-3 and TRBJ1-5; 10 bases match TRBD1. The germline V gene encodes CDR1 LGHNA and CDR2 YSLEER. This CDR3 is built from 16 residues.

The V call is TRBV30, the J call TRBJ1-4, with D possibly TRBD1 on 5 matching bases. Germline CDR1 is GTSNPN and CDR2 is SVGIG (reference sequence). This CDR3 spans 17 amino acids. Trimming cost V 0 bases and J 1 base, with 15 bases left between them. CDR3 loop: CAWSVFGQGRTNEKLFF. CDR3 DNA sequence: TGTGCCTGGAGTGTGTTCGGTCAGGGCCGAACTAATGAAAAACTGTTTTTT.

V is TRBV7-2 and J is TRBJ1-1; D is possibly TRBD1 (6 bases). Trimming left V 7 bases short and J 4 bases short, with 13 bases between. CDR1 SGHTA and CDR2 FQGNSA come from the germline V gene. This CDR3 is built from 13 residues. The CDR3 region has the DNA TGTGCCAGCACCTCACAGGGAGGCACTGAAGCTTTCTTT. Protein: CASTSQGGTEAFF.

This clonotype was seen repeatedly, ten times or more. V gene TRBV6-5 combines with J gene TRBJ2-3, with 10 positions matching TRBD2. Germline CDR1 MNHEY, CDR2 SVGAGI. Losses at the gene ends were 4 bases for V and 1 base for J; bases not matched to a gene: 5. The CDR3 sequence is 16 residues long. The CDR3 reads CASSSPGTSGTDTQYF. DNA of the CDR3: TGTGCCAGCAGTTCACCCGGGACTAGCGGCACAGATACGCAGTATTTT.

The rearrangement uses TRBV11-2 and TRBJ2-1; the D is unclear. The V gene's germline CDR1 is SGHAT and CDR2 FQNNGV. This CDR3 is 14 amino acids long. Trimming took 1 base from V and 0 from J, leaving 4 bases between them. For the CDR3, the DNA is TGTGCCAGCAGCTTAGTGCGCTCCTACAATGAGCAGTTCTTC. Amino acids: CASSLVRSYNEQFF.

This clonotype was seen many times. This chain connects TRBV28 to TRBJ1-2, with TRBD1 matching 9 bases. This CDR3 has 15 amino acids. Germline trimming cut 5 bases from V and 6 bases from J; bases unmatched to any gene: 10. Germline V lookup: CDR1 MDHEN, CDR2 SYDVKM. CDR3 DNA sequence: TGTGCCAGCAGTCCACCCCCCACAGGGGGCAATGGCTACACCTTC. Amino acids: CASSPPPTGGNGYTF.

The chain couples TRBV30 to TRBJ1-2, with a possible D match to TRBD1 (5 bases). CDR3 length equals 12 residues. The ends were cut back, 4 bases at V and 4 bases at J, with 10 bases in the middle. Looked up from germline, CDR1 is GTSNPN and CDR2 is SVGIG (reference sequence). CDR3 nucleotide sequence: TGTGCCTGGACCCAGGGTGGCTATGGCTACACCTTC. It specifies CAWTQGGYGYTF.

This clonotype was picked up a small number of times. This may be a read error: a much more frequent sequence differs by one nucleotide. The rearrangement uses TRBV11-2 and TRBJ2-7; the D is unclear. Germline V lookup: CDR1 SGHAT, CDR2 FQNNGV. V was trimmed by 1 base and J by 1 base, leaving 5 bases between them. The CDR3 has 13 residues. CDR3 amino acids: CASSLGMSYEQYF. Here the CDR3 DNA reads TGTGCCAGCAGCTTAGGGATGTCCTACGAGCAGTACTTC.

This clonotype was recorded many times. This chain connects TRBV10-3 to TRBJ2-7; 11 nucleotides align to TRBD1. Losses at the gene ends were 2 bases for V and 4 bases for J; bases not matched to a gene: 1. From germline, CDR1 is ENHRY and CDR2 SYGVKD. CDR3 length: 14 amino acids. CDR3: CAISEGQGAYEQYF. In nucleotides, the CDR3 is TGTGCCATCAGTGAGGGACAGGGGGCGTACGAGCAGTACTTC.

In its sample, this clonotype was seen a few times. A much larger clone lies a single base off, so this may be a read error. V usage is TRBV20-1 and J usage is TRBJ2-5; D may match TRBD1 or TRBD2 (5 bases each). CDR1 DFQATT and CDR2 SNEGSKA come from the germline V gene (reference sequence). This CDR3 region has 11 residues. V dropped 2 bases and J dropped 12 bases, with 13 bases sitting between them. The CDR3 region is CSARPGTLEYF. Here the CDR3 DNA reads TGCAGTGCTAGACCCGGGACGCTAGAGTACTTC.

This clonotype was seen more than once but under ten times. J is TRBJ2-7 and V is TRBV25-1; tentatively, D is TRBD1 (6 bases). V lost 9 bases to trimming and J lost 1 base, with 16 bases between them. Germline assignment: CDR1 MGHDK and CDR2 SYGVNS. The CDR3 sequence is 14 residues long. CDR3 protein: CARKGGPWSYEQYF. The DNA of the CDR3 is TGTGCCAGGAAAGGGGGACCCTGGTCCTACGAGCAGTACTTC.

Concerning this clonotype itself: It may be a read error: a sequence one base away is much more abundant. This chain connects TRBV27 to TRBJ2-1; TRBD2 agrees at 10 bases. The CDR3 totals 15 residues. Per germline, CDR1 MNHEY and CDR2 SMNVEV (reference sequence). This CDR3 reads CAGSLAAGGLHEQFF. The CDR3 bases are TGTGCCGGCAGTTTAGCAGCGGGGGGGCTTCATGAGCAGTTCTTC.

This clonotype was counted ten times or more. The chain recombines TRBV20-1 with TRBJ1-1; 7 bases are shared with TRBD1. The CDR3 has 14 amino acids. Per germline, CDR1 DFQATT and CDR2 SNEGSKA (reference sequence). Losses at the gene ends were 1 base for V and 3 bases for J; bases not matched to a gene: 5. The CDR3 region is CSARAGGYYTEAFF. CDR3 sequence (DNA): TGCAGTGCTAGAGCAGGGGGATATTACACTGAAGCTTTCTTT.

This clonotype was found many times. This chain joins TRBV29-1 and TRBJ2-7; 12 nucleotides line up with TRBD1. V was clipped by 1 base and J by 1 base; unmatched bases: 8. Germline V lookup: CDR1 SQVTM, CDR2 ANQGSEA. The CDR3 is 17 residues long. The CDR3 DNA reads TGCAGCGTTGAAGGTACCGGGACAGGGGGCTTTTCCTACGAGCAGTACTTC. Protein product: CSVEGTGTGGFSYEQYF.

The chain uses TRBV28 and TRBJ1-5, with D tentatively TRBD1 (6 bases). This CDR3 region has 13 residues. V was trimmed by 8 bases and J by 5 bases, leaving 13 bases between them. Per the germline V gene, CDR1 is MDHEN and CDR2 is SYDVKM. CDR3 region: CASGEGGHQPQHF. CDR3 DNA: TGTGCCAGCGGGGAGGGGGGCCATCAGCCCCAGCATTTT.

The rearrangement links TRBV6-5 to TRBJ1-6; unclear D gene. V lost 5 bases and J lost 6, with 8 bases in between. CDR1 is MNHEY and CDR2 is SVGAGI in the germline V gene. CDR3 length: 13 amino acids. CDR3: CASSPQSNSPLHF. The CDR3 coding sequence is TGTGCCAGCAGTCCACAGTCTAATTCACCCCTCCACTTT.

This clonotype was recorded many times. This chain joins TRBV11-2 and TRBJ2-7, with 9 positions matching TRBD1. The DNA end lines up better with TRBJ2-5; the J call may be wrong. There are 15 residues in the CDR3. CDR1 is SGHAT and CDR2 is FQNNGV in the germline V gene. CDR3 residues: CASSLEGTGRLTQYF. The CDR3 DNA reads TGTGCCAGCAGCTTAGAGGGGACAGGGCGGCTGACCCAGTACTTC.

Comment on this clonotype: A single base separates this from a much larger clone, so it may be a read error. The CDR3 is CATSDLGQNYGYIF. The DNA of the CDR3 is TGTGCCACCAGTGATCTGGGACAAAACTATGGCTACATCTTC. The chain employs TRBV24-1 and TRBJ1-2, with D possibly TRBD1 on 6 matching bases. The germline CDR1 and CDR2 sequences are KGHDR and SFDVKD. The CDR3 sequence is 14 residues long.

In this sample, this clonotype turned up many times. The rearrangement uses TRBV28 and TRBJ2-4; the D gene is possibly TRBD1 (5 bases). Trimming removed 5 bases from V and 0 bases from J, with 17 bases in between. Per germline, CDR1 MDHEN and CDR2 SYDVKM. The CDR3 extends over 17 amino acids. The CDR3 coding sequence is TGTGCCAGCAGTCCCCCCCCCAGGGCAGGAGCCAAAAACATTCAGTACTTC. Translation: CASSPPPRAGAKNIQYF. Variable domain in full (rest from reference TRBV28 and TRBJ2-4): DVKVTQSSRYLVKRTGEKVFLECVQDMDHENMFWYRQDPGLGLRLIYFSYDVKMKEKGDIPEGYSVSREKKERFSLILESASTNQTSMYLCASSPPPRAGAKNIQYFGAGTRLSVL.

In its sample, this clonotype was seen many times. The gene calls are TRBV12-3 or TRBV12-4 and TRBJ2-3; D gene ambiguous. The CDR3 runs to 11 residues. V lost 6 bases and J 6 bases, leaving 7 bases between the germline ends. This chain's CDR3 is CASSSGDTQYF. The CDR3 DNA reads TGTGCCAGCAGCAGTGGTGATACGCAGTATTTT.

The rearrangement joins TRBV15 to TRBJ1-3, with a tentative D call TRBD1 (5 bases). Looked up from germline, CDR1 is LNHNV and CDR2 is YYDKDF (reference sequence). The V and J ends lost 5 bases and 7 bases respectively, with 9 bases between them. The CDR3 has 12 residues. This CDR3 reads CATSGARNTIYF. The CDR3 DNA reads as TGTGCCACCAGCGGGGCACGGAACACCATATATTTT. The complete variable domain, with remaining parts taken from reference TRBV15 and TRBJ1-3, reads DAMVIQNPRYQVTQFGKPVTLSCSQTLNHNVMYWYQQKSSQAPKLLFHYYDKDFNNEADTPDNFQSRRPNTSFCFLDIRSPGLGDTAMYLCATSGARNTIYFGEGSWLTVV.

The chain carries TRBV10-3 and TRBJ2-1, with 7 positions matching TRBD1. Germline loops: CDR1 ENHRY, CDR2 SYGVKD. The CDR3 is 14 amino acids. With 6 bases clipped from V and 10 bases from J, the junction kept 12 bases outside the gene matches. The CDR3 sequence: CAIRGTQGIGEQFF. The DNA of the CDR3 is TGTGCCATCAGGGGCACACAGGGGATAGGGGAGCAGTTCTTC.

This clonotype was observed at least ten times. The rearrangement joins TRBV12-3 or TRBV12-4 to TRBJ1-5; D gene uncertain. This CDR3 has 16 residues. V dropped 7 bases and J dropped 0 bases, with 16 bases sitting between them. CDR3 in amino acids: CASTLGRKGSNQPQHF. The CDR3 DNA sequence: TGTGCCAGCACCCTAGGGAGGAAGGGTAGCAATCAGCCCCAGCATTTT.

This clonotype was observed at least ten times. This rearrangement joins TRBV7-2 to TRBJ2-5; either TRBD1 or TRBD2 may fit D (5 bases each). The CDR3 runs to 13 residues. Between the trimmed V and J ends, which lost 4 bases and 5 bases, there was a span of 11 bases. Germline CDR1 is SGHTA and CDR2 is FQGNSA. The CDR3 here is CASSSGTLETQYF. The CDR3 bases are TGTGCCAGCAGCTCCGGGACCCTGGAGACCCAGTACTTC.